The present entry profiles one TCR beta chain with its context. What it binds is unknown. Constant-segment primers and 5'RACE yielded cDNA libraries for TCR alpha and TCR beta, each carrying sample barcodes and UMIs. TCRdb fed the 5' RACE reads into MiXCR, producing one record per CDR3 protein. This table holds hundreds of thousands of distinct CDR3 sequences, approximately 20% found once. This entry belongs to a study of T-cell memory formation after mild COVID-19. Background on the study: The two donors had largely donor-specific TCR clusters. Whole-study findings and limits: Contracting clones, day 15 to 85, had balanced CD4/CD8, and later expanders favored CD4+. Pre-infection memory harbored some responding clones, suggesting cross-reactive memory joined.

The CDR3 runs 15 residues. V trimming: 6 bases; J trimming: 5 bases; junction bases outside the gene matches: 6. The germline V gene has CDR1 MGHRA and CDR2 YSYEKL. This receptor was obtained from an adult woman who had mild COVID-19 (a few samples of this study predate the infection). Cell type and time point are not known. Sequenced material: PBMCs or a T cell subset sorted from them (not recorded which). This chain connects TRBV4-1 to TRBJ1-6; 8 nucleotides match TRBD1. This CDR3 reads CASRDREGDNSPLHF. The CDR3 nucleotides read TGCGCCAGCAGGGACAGGGAGGGAGATAATTCACCCCTCCACTTT.